This TCR beta chain was found in a study of blood T cell repertoires in COVID-19. Germline V CDR1 and CDR2: SEHNR, FQNEAQ (reference sequence). V dropped 3 bases and J dropped 1 base, with 15 bases sitting between them. The CDR3 sequence is 16 residues long. Enrollees, roughly 18 to 95 years old, lived in about two dozen US areas. In the original processing: Estimates of nucleated cell counts were drawn from the amplification of reference gene primers. Some clones are missing from TCRdb's copy, which holds only in-frame ones; the method was immunoSEQ multiplex PCR. V, J and clone size are those of that table, while D and trimming were read from the DNA. The data show 150,000 to 250,000 clones, roughly four fifths seen once.

The sequenced sample consisted of PBMCs or T cells enriched from blood (not recorded which). The rearrangement links TRBV7-9 to TRBJ1-1, with TRBD1 as a possible D gene (5 bases). This receptor was taken from a man aged 35 to 55 who had recovered from COVID-19. CDR3 sequence reads: CASSFYGRESNTEAFF. Written as DNA, the CDR3 is TGTGCCAGCAGCTTTTACGGCAGGGAATCGAACACTGAAGCTTTCTTT.